The 26 T cell receptor beta chains listed next were all sequenced from one sample in a study of cytomegalovirus exposure and HLA in healthy donors. Vbeta (60) and Jbeta (13) primers were used in the PCR. The table came from immunoSEQ multiplex PCR; TCRdb's copy has only in-frame clones and leaves some out. The sample has about 170,000 clones, roughly 60% seen once. Sequences were obtained from PBMCs. The receptors shown here come from a man aged 40-49 years in good health and CMV-seronegative.

This chain links TRBV18 with TRBJ1-2, with a possible D match to TRBD1 (6 bases). With 6 bases removed from V and 1 base from J, the gap between germline ends came to 6 bases. CDR1 is KGHSH and CDR2 is LQKENI in the germline V gene. CDR3 length: 12 amino acids. This chain's CDR3 is CASSDSNYGYTF. The CDR3 bases are TGTGCCAGCTCGGACAGTAACTATGGCTACACCTTC.

This clone has a handful of counts. The chain combines TRBV2 with TRBJ1-1, with TRBD1 as a possible D gene (6 bases). Germline V CDR1 and CDR2: SNHLY, FYNNEI. This CDR3 is built from 15 residues. Trimming stripped 6 bases from V and 1 base from J, with 15 bases between. The CDR3 loop is CASRTGRGENTEAFF. The CDR3 bases are TGTGCCAGCAGAACAGGCAGGGGCGAGAACACTGAAGCTTTCTTT.

This chain links TRBV19 with TRBJ2-4, with TRBD1 matching over 8 bases. V shed 8 bases, J shed 7 bases, and the junction held 10 bases outside the gene matches. Germline V lookup: CDR1 LNHDA, CDR2 SQIVND (reference sequence). The CDR3 is 14 amino acids. In nucleotides, the CDR3 is TGTGCCAGTCGAGGACAGGGAGGCTCCAACATTCAGTACTTC. Translated, it gives CASRGQGGSNIQYF. The variable domain in full, with the rest retrieved from reference TRBV19 and TRBJ2-4, is DGGITQSPKYLFRKEGQNVTLSCEQNLNHDAMYWYRQDPGQGLRLIYYSQIVNDFQKGDIAEGYSVSREKKESFPLTVTSAQKNPTAFYLCASRGQGGSNIQYFGAGTRLSVL.

This clone has only a few counts. V usage is TRBV10-1 and J usage is TRBJ2-6, with D perhaps matching TRBD2 (6 bases). CDR1 is WNHNN and CDR2 is SYGVQD in the germline V gene (reference sequence). V was pared by 1 base and J by 2 bases, with 9 bases between. This CDR3 region has 16 residues. CDR3 protein: CASSEWGGPGANVLTF. The CDR3 region has the DNA TGCGCCAGCAGTGAGTGGGGAGGTCCTGGGGCCAACGTCCTGACTTTC.

This clone has ten or more counts. V gene TRBV7-2 combines with J gene TRBJ1-4; 7 nucleotides match TRBD1. From germline, CDR1 is SGHTA and CDR2 FQGNSA. The CDR3 runs to 13 residues. Trimming at V came to 4 bases and at J to 8 bases, leaving 4 bases not matched to a gene. As DNA, the CDR3 is TGTGCCAGCAGCTCACGACAGGGAGAAAAACTGTTTTTT. Translated: CASSSRQGEKLFF.

As for this clone: Other DNA sequences in this sample translate to the same CDR3. The chain links TRBV15 to TRBJ2-7, with TRBD2 as a possible D gene (7 bases). Germline CDR1 and CDR2: LNHNV and YYDKDF (reference sequence). V gave up 5 bases and J gave up 2 bases, with 13 bases separating them. This CDR3 comprises 14 residues. CDR3 DNA sequence: TGTGCCACCAGCGGGGGGGGCAGCGCCTACGAGCAGTACTTC. Amino acids: CATSGGGSAYEQYF.

The chain uses TRBV6-5 and TRBJ2-2; TRBD1 aligns across 8 bases. The CDR3 contains 15 residues. The V segment lost 4 bases and the J segment 3 bases; nucleotides outside the gene matches: 4. Per germline, CDR1 MNHEY and CDR2 SVGAGI. CDR3 residues: CASSSKDRDTGELFF. CDR3 DNA: TGTGCCAGCAGTTCCAAGGACAGGGACACCGGGGAGCTGTTTTTT.

In this sample, this clone turned up once. The V gene is TRBV9, the J gene TRBJ2-5; D uncertain. The CDR3 has 13 residues. Germline values: CDR1 SGDLS, CDR2 YYNGEE. The V gene lost 3 bases and the J gene lost 5 bases, with 11 bases spanning the gap. CDR3: CASSAPNMETQYF. CDR3 bases: TGTGCCAGCAGCGCACCAAACATGGAGACCCAGTACTTC.

The chain recombines TRBV11-3 with TRBJ2-7; no clear D gene. There are 14 residues in the CDR3. Germline V lookup: CDR1 SGHNT, CDR2 YENEEA. V was clipped by 2 bases and J by 2 bases, with 10 bases between them. CDR3 amino acids: CASSLRAGPYEQYF. CDR3 bases: TGTGCCAGCAGCTTACGTGCAGGTCCCTACGAGCAGTACTTC.

The V gene is TRBV19, the J gene TRBJ2-7; possible D gene TRBD1, 5 bases. Per germline, CDR1 LNHDA and CDR2 SQIVND (reference sequence). The CDR3 is 13 amino acids. V lost 6 bases and J lost 5, with 14 bases in between. CDR3: CASSPRTRDEQYF. CDR3 DNA sequence: TGTGCCAGTAGCCCGAGGACAAGGGACGAGCAGTACTTC.

This rearrangement joins TRBV10-2 to TRBJ2-1; TRBD2 agrees at 11 bases. Losses at the gene ends were 6 bases for V and 8 bases for J; bases not matched to a gene: 9. CDR1 and CDR2 (germline): WSHSY, SAAADI. The CDR3 runs 15 residues. This chain's CDR3 is CASRDLAGGFDEQFF. The DNA for the CDR3 is TGCGCCAGCAGGGACTTAGCGGGGGGGTTTGATGAGCAGTTCTTC.

The CDR3 here is CSAGPRGTDTQYF. CDR3 sequence (DNA): TGCAGCGCTGGCCCGCGGGGCACAGATACGCAGTATTTT. The chain is built from TRBV29-1 and TRBJ2-3, with a possible D match to TRBD2 (5 bases). Germline CDR1 and CDR2: SQVTM and ANQGSEA. This CDR3 has 13 residues. The V end lost 7 bases, the J end lost 1 base, and 12 bases lay between the germline ends.

Only a few counts were recorded for this clone. The V call is TRBV6-5, the J call TRBJ2-5; 7 bases are a match to TRBD1. Looked up from germline, CDR1 is MNHEY and CDR2 is SVGAGI. J gave up 4 bases and V 10 bases, and 6 bases lay outside the gene matches. The CDR3 is 12 amino acids. CDR3 nucleotides: TGTGCCACTCAACAGGGGAGAGAGACCCAGTACTTC. As protein: CATQQGRETQYF.

V is TRBV6-1 and J is TRBJ2-7; D may be TRBD2 (5 bases). CDR1 is MNHNS, CDR2 SASEGT, per germline. This CDR3 spans 15 amino acids. The V end was cut by 6 bases, the J end by 7 bases, with 22 bases between. The CDR3 sequence: CASREIPGSPGEQYF. The CDR3 region has the DNA TGTGCCAGCAGGGAGATCCCGGGGTCCCCTGGGGAGCAGTACTTC.

On this clone: At the DNA level, this CDR3 is encoded by other sequences in the same sample as well. The chain has TRBV25-1 and TRBJ2-7, with TRBD2 as a possible D gene (5 bases). This CDR3 is built from 14 residues. V lost 2 bases, J lost 4 bases, and 12 bases lay in between. Germline CDR1 and CDR2: MGHDK and SYGVNS. The CDR3 sequence: CASSEPGLAYEQYF. CDR3 nucleotide sequence: TGTGCCAGCAGTGAACCTGGGCTAGCTTACGAGCAGTACTTC.

The V gene is TRBV19, the J gene TRBJ2-5; 7 bases line up with TRBD1. This CDR3 is built from 14 residues. Germline CDR1 reads LNHDA; CDR2 reads SQIVND (reference sequence). J gave up 5 bases and V 3 bases, and 6 bases lay outside the gene matches. CDR3 in amino acids: CASSMGTVGETQYF. CDR3 nucleotides: TGTGCCAGTAGTATGGGGACAGTCGGCGAGACCCAGTACTTC.

There are a few counts of this clone. The DNA of the CDR3 is TGTGCCAGCAGCTTGGAGGGGTGGGCACAGGGGGCGGAAGAGCAGTACTTC. Translating it yields CASSLEGWAQGAEEQYF. V gene TRBV5-7 combines with J gene TRBJ2-7, with 9 bases fitting TRBD1. TRBV5-7 is given ORF status, its function remaining uncertain. CDR3 length: 17 residues. Trimming took 0 bases from V and 7 from J; bases not matched to a gene: 14.

The V gene is TRBV19, the J gene TRBJ1-2, with 7 bases matching TRBD1. V was clipped by 5 bases and J by 9 bases; unmatched bases: 9. Looked up from germline, CDR1 is LNHDA and CDR2 is SQIVND (reference sequence). The CDR3 length is 13 residues. The CDR3 nucleotides are TGTGCCAGTAGTCGGGACAGACCATCCCGCTACACCTTC. This translates into CASSRDRPSRYTF.

This clone has a handful of counts. The chain carries TRBV30 and TRBJ2-5; 7 nucleotides align to TRBD1. The J call is in doubt because the DNA end fits TRBJ2-7 better. The CDR3 is made up of 14 amino acids. Germline lookup yields CDR1 GTSNPN and CDR2 SVGIG (reference sequence). The CDR3 loop is CAWSPGQSSYEQYF. The CDR3 DNA sequence: TGTGCCTGGAGTCCGGGACAGAGCTCCTACGAGCAGTACTTC.

This clone has more than one count but fewer than ten. One end of the junction does not line up with germline, which may come from a read error. This chain connects TRBV6-6 to TRBJ1-6, with 9 nucleotides matching TRBD1. CDR1 is MNHNY and CDR2 is SVGAGI in the germline V gene (reference sequence). This CDR3 region has 13 residues. As DNA, the CDR3 is TGTGCCATTGGCCGGGACAGGGACCTGTTGGGCGACTTT. Translated, it gives CAIGRDRDLLGDF.

V is TRBV11-3 and J is TRBJ2-7, with D possibly matching TRBD2 (6 bases). Trimming shortened V by 5 bases and J by 0 bases, and 14 bases separated the two germline ends. The CDR3 has 15 amino acids. The V gene's germline CDR1 is SGHNT and CDR2 YENEEA. The CDR3 coding sequence is TGTGCCAGCAGCCTCCGACTAGATACCTCCTACGAGCAGTACTTC. Translated: CASSLRLDTSYEQYF.

The chain has TRBV5-1 and TRBJ2-5; TRBD1 might be the D (6 bases). Trimming pared 2 bases from V and 2 bases from J, leaving 10 bases between. The CDR3 is made up of 14 amino acids. Germline V gene sequence: CDR1 SGHRS, CDR2 YFSETQ. CDR3 sequence: CASSFRQAQETQYF. As DNA, the CDR3 is TGCGCCAGCAGCTTCAGACAGGCGCAAGAGACCCAGTACTTC.

CDR3 in DNA: TGTGCCAGCTCACCTACAGACTATAATGAAAAACTGTTTTTT. This sequence encodes CASSPTDYNEKLFF. This chain joins TRBV18 and TRBJ1-4, with unresolved D. Trimming cost V 3 bases and J 4 bases, with 9 bases left between them. In germline, CDR1 is KGHSH, CDR2 LQKENI. CDR3 length: 14 amino acids. Variable domain in full (rest from reference TRBV18 and TRBJ1-4): NAGVMQNPRHLVRRRGQEARLRCSPMKGHSHVYWYRQLPEEGLKFMVYLQKENIIDESGMPKERFSAEFPKEGPSILRIQQVVRGDSAAYFCASSPTDYNEKLFFGSGTQLSVL.

The rearrangement links TRBV19 to TRBJ2-5, with D possibly being TRBD1 (6 bases). The germline V gene has CDR1 LNHDA and CDR2 SQIVND (reference sequence). The CDR3 spans 12 residues. Trimming took off 3 bases at V and 5 bases at J, with 7 bases between the two ends. Written as DNA, the CDR3 is TGTGCCAGTAGTATGAGGGGGGAGACCCAGTACTTC. Translating gives CASSMRGETQYF.

This chain links TRBV6-5 with TRBJ2-3; D not certain. The germline V gene encodes CDR1 MNHEY and CDR2 SVGAGI. Trimming stripped 4 bases from V and 1 base from J, with 12 bases between. The length of the CDR3 is 15 residues. The DNA of the CDR3 is TGTGCCAGCAGTTTACTGGAAGGAGGCACAGATACGCAGTATTTT. It yields the protein CASSLLEGGTDTQYF.

V usage is TRBV30 and J usage is TRBJ2-5; TRBD1 aligns across 10 bases. V was clipped by 3 bases and J by 9 bases; unmatched bases: 4. CDR3 size: 12 residues. Germline values: CDR1 GTSNPN, CDR2 SVGIG (reference sequence). The CDR3 sequence is CAWRDRGLSQYF. The CDR3 DNA is TGTGCCTGGAGGGACAGGGGGTTGTCCCAGTACTTC.